This T cell receptor (beta chain) appears in the sequencing data of a study of blood T cell repertoires in COVID-19. Study-wide background: Sites in the United States, Italy and Spain provided acute and convalescent COVID-19 samples. PBMCs, B-cell-depleted T cells, or T cells provided the cDNA or gDNA that made up the material.

As originally analysed: Counts of nucleated cells, estimated from reference gene primer amplification, were obtained. This table comes from immunoSEQ multiplex PCR, and its TCRdb copy is limited to in-frame clones, with some not included. The DNA was the basis for D and trimming; V, J and clone size are from that table. This table holds under 300,000 clones, around nine tenths found once. The clonotype comes from a woman between 40 and 55 years old who had recovered from COVID-19. The specimen sequenced was peripheral blood.

CDR3 nucleotides: TGTGCCAGCAGCAAAGGGTGGGGGAGGACTGAAGCTTTCTTT. As protein: CASSKGWGRTEAFF. The chain has TRBV21-1 and TRBJ1-1. TRBV21-1 is marked as a pseudogene. The CDR3 is made up of 14 amino acids.